This T cell receptor (beta chain) came from a study of shared clonotypes between healthy human individuals. Overall study results and limits: Read depth was anticipated to influence clonotype sharing among donors. Larger richness was generally estimated for naive than memory subsets.

Assay execution took place at the deep level. For sorted subsets, about 200 ng DNA per replicate equaled 33,000 or so T cell genomes. Produced via immunoSEQ multiplex PCR; TCRdb's table is partial and in-frame only. The sample has approximately 2.3 million clones; just over 90% are singletons. With respect to this clone: The antigen remains undetermined.

The TCR originated in a man younger than 35 in good health. Some clones in this sample may be carry-over from other donors' samples. The sample was naive CD4+ T cells from PBMCs. Noted subset: CD45RA+ positively selected.

This CDR3 is CASSPLADPYEQYF. CDR3 sequence (DNA): TGCGCCAGCAGCCCTCTAGCGGACCCCTACGAGCAGTACTTC. The chain combines TRBV4-3 with TRBJ2-7; 7 bases line up with TRBD2. This CDR3 comprises 14 residues. Germline assignment: CDR1 LGHNA and CDR2 YSLEER. After removal of 4 bases from V and 2 bases from J, the junction contained 5 bases not matched to a gene.